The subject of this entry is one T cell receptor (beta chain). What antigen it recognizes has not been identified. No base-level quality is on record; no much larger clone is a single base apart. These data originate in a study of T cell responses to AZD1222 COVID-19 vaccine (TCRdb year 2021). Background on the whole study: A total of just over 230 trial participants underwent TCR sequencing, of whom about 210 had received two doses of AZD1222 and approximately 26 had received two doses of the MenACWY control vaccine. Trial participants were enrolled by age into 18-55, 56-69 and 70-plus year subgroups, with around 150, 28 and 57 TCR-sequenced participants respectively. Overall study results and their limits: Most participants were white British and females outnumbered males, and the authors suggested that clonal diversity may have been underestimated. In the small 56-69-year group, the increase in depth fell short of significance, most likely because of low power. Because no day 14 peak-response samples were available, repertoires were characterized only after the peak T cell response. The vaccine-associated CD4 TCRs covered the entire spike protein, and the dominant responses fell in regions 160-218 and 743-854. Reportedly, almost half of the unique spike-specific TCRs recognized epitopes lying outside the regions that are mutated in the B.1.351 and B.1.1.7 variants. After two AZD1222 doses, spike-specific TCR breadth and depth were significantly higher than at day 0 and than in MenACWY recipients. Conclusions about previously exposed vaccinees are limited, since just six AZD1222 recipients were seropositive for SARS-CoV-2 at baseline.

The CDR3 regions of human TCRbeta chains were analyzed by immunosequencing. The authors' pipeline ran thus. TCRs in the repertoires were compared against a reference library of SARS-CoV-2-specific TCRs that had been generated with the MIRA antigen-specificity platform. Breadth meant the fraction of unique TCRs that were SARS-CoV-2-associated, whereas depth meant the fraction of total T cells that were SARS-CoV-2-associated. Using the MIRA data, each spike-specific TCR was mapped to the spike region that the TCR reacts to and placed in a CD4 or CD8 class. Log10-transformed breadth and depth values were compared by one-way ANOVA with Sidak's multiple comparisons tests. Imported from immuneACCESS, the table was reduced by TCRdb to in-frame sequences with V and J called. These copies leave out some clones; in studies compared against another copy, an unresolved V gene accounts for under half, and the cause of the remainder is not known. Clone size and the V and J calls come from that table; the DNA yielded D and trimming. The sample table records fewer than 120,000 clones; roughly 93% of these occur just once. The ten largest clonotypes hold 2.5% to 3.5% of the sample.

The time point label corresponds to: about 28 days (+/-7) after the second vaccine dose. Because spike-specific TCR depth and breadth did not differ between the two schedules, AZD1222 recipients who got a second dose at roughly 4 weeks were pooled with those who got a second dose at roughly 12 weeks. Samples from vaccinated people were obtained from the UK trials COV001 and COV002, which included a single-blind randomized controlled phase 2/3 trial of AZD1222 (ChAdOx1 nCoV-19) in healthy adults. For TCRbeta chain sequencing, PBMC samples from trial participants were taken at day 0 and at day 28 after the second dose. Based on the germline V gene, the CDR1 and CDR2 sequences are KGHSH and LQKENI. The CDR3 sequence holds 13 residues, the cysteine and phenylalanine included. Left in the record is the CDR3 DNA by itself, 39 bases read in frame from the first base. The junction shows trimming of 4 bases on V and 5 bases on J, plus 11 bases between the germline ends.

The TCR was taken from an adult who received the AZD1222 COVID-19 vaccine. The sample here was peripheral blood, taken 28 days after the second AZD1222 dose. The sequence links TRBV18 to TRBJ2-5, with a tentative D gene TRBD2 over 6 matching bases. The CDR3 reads CASSLDSGETQYF. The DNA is TGTGCCAGCTCACTCGACAGCGGGGAGACCCAGTACTTC.